A selection of T cell receptor beta chains follows, all from one sample in a study of blood T cell repertoires in COVID-19. Measured with immunoSEQ multiplex PCR; TCRdb has only the in-frame clones, and not every one. The sample carries roughly 42,000 clones, around nine tenths recorded once. The sample consisted of peripheral blood. The receptors were sampled from a man between 60 and 70 years old with acute or convalescent COVID-19. CDR3s include the opening cysteine and the closing phenylalanine or tryptophan. The D gene is left open where the match is weak.

>16|TRBJ1-1|-|TRBV6-2/TRBV6-3
TGTGCCAGCAGTTACGGCAGGTATTACATGAACACTGAAGCTTTCTTT
CASSYGRYYMNTEAFF
>14|TRBJ2-5|-|TRBV2
TGTGCCAGCAGTGAAGGAAGGAGCCAGGAGACCCAGTACTTC
CASSEGRSQETQYF
>15|TRBJ2-1|TRBD2|TRBV5-1
TGCGCCAGCAGCTGGAGCGGGGGGCAGAACAATGAGCAGTTCTTC
CASSWSGGQNNEQFF
>13|TRBJ1-2|-|TRBV29-1
TGCAGCGTTCCCGGGTCTTCGGGATATGGCTACACCTTC
CSVPGSSGYGYTF
>14|TRBJ2-3|TRBD2|TRBV27
TGTGCCAGCAGTTTATTTATCGGGGGGGGGACGCAGTATTTT
CASSLFIGGGTQYF
>13|TRBJ2-2|-|TRBV28
TGTGCCAGCAGTTTTAGCGGCACCGGGGAGCTGTTTTTT
CASSFSGTGELFF
>14|TRBJ1-2|-|TRBV7-2
TGTGCCAGCAGCTTATACAGGGCTGGGACTGGCTACACCTTC
CASSLYRAGTGYTF
>19|TRBJ2-3|TRBD2|TRBV2
TGTGCCAGCAGTGAACGGGGACTAGCGGGGGGGCCGGGCACAGATACGCAGTATTTT
CASSERGLAGGPGTDTQYF
>14|TRBJ1-2|-|TRBV25-1
TGTGCCAGCAGTGAAGGAATCGGGTCCTATGGCTACACCTTC
CASSEGIGSYGYTF
>15|TRBJ1-1|-|TRBV20-1
TGCAGTGCTAGTTTGGCAGGTACCATGAACACTGAAGCTTTCTTT
CSASLAGTMNTEAFF
>12|TRBJ1-3|-|TRBV29-1
TGCAGCGTTGAGACAGGTGGAAACACCATATATTTT
CSVETGGNTIYF
>14|TRBJ2-5|-|TRBV6-5
TGTGCCAGTGCGCGGGATACGAGTCAAGAGACCCAGTACTTC
CASARDTSQETQYF
>15|TRBJ1-1|-|TRBV9
TGTGCCAGCACCGTAGGAGCAGGGTCAGGGACTGAAGCTTTCTTT
CASTVGAGSGTEAFF
>13|TRBJ1-2|-|TRBV3-1/TRBV3-2
TGTGCCAGCAGCCTTGGGACAAACTATGGCTACACCTTC
CASSLGTNYGYTF
>15|TRBJ1-4|TRBD1|TRBV7-9
TGTGCCAGCAGCTTACAGGGGGCAACTAATGAAAAACTGTTTTTT
CASSLQGATNEKLFF